The 2 T cell receptor beta chains in this list originate from one sample, sequenced in a study of response to subunit inactivated influenza vaccine. TCRdb reprocessed the RT-PCR reads with MiXCR, giving one entry per CDR3 protein. Altogether about 570,000 distinct CDR3 sequences are present, 10% to 15% being singletons, with the ten largest covering roughly 10%. This specimen consisted of PBMCs from blood, obtained on the day of vaccination. The receptors shown here come from a man aged 45-60 years who received an inactivated influenza vaccine.

The chain recombines TRBV11-2 with TRBJ2-1; 11 bases align to TRBD2. CDR1 is SGHAT, CDR2 FQNNGV, per germline. The junction had 6 bases not matched to a gene; V was cut back by 5 bases and J by 6 bases. The CDR3 spans 15 residues. As DNA, the CDR3 is TGTGCCAGCAGCCCTAGTGGGACTAGCGGCAATGAGCAGTTCTTC. Translated, it gives CASSPSGTSGNEQFF.

V and J are TRBV5-1 and TRBJ2-2; TRBD1 matches at 7 bases. V lost 3 bases and J lost 0; bases outside the gene matches: 11. Germline loops: CDR1 SGHRS, CDR2 YFSETQ. The CDR3 is 18 residues long. Written as DNA, the CDR3 is TGCGCCAGCAGCTGGCTGGAGATGACAGGGACGAACACCGGGGAGCTGTTTTTT. Translation: CASSWLEMTGTNTGELFF.